The 14 T cell receptor beta chains given below trace back to one sample, sequenced in a study of T cells in localized non-small cell lung cancer. Clones were read by immunoSEQ multiplex PCR, and TCRdb kept only the in-frame ones, dropping some. The sample holds under 11,000 clones, 25% to 30% seen once. The sample here was lung tumor tissue, taken before any cancer treatment. The receptor source for this set is a man aged 35 to 70 with stage I lung adenocarcinoma.

The CDR3 coding sequence is TGTGCCAGCAGTGGGGAGGGGGTCACAGATACGCAGTATTTT. This codes for CASSGEGVTDTQYF. V and J are TRBV6-8 and TRBJ2-3; TRBD2 is a possible D gene (7 bases). CDR3 length equals 14 residues. The germline CDR1 and CDR2 sequences are MNHGY and SAAAGT. V gave up 5 bases and J gave up 2 bases, with 11 bases separating them.

This clone was recorded a few times. V usage is TRBV6-8 and J usage is TRBJ2-1; D is possibly TRBD2 (7 bases). The CDR3 runs 16 residues. The germline V gene encodes CDR1 MNHGY and CDR2 SAAAGT. The V end lost 5 bases, the J end lost 0 bases, and 14 bases lay between the germline ends. The CDR3 protein is CASSAGRGASYNEQFF. The CDR3, as DNA: TGTGCCAGCAGTGCTGGACGGGGGGCCTCCTACAATGAGCAGTTCTTC.

This chain connects TRBV5-1 to TRBJ1-3; D is ambiguous. Germline V gene sequence: CDR1 SGHRS, CDR2 YFSETQ. The CDR3 sequence is 14 residues long. Trimming cost V 0 bases and J 0 bases, with 4 bases left between them. The CDR3 nucleotides are TGCGCCAGCAGCTTGGCGGACTCTGGAAACACCATATATTTT. Protein product: CASSLADSGNTIYF.

The chain links TRBV30 to TRBJ1-4; 9 nucleotides align to TRBD1. The CDR3 loop spans 13 amino acids. The germline V gene encodes CDR1 GTSNPN and CDR2 SVGIG (reference sequence). V shed 5 bases, J shed 15 bases, and the junction held 13 bases outside the gene matches. CDR3 DNA: TGTGCCTGGGGGTCGACAGGGGGGAGACTCTTGTTTTTT. Protein: CAWGSTGGRLLFF.

The V gene is TRBV9, the J gene TRBJ1-1; D unresolved. CDR1 is SGDLS and CDR2 is YYNGEE in the germline V gene. The ends were cut back, 5 bases at V and 8 bases at J, with 13 bases in the middle. CDR3 length equals 12 residues. The DNA of the CDR3 is TGTGCCAGCAGTGATGAGGCTCCGGAAGCTTTCTTT. Protein product: CASSDEAPEAFF.

The rearrangement links TRBV11-3 to TRBJ1-6, with D tentatively TRBD1 (5 bases). The CDR3 totals 15 residues. Trimming cost V 3 bases and J 1 base, with 7 bases left between them. Germline CDR1 is SGHNT and CDR2 is YENEEA. In nucleotides, the CDR3 is TGTGCCAGCAGCTTGAGGGGTTCCTATAATTCACCCCTCCACTTT. Translated: CASSLRGSYNSPLHF.

This clone occurred many times. The V gene is TRBV6-1, the J gene TRBJ2-3, with D uncertain. Germline CDR1 reads MNHNS; CDR2 reads SASEGT. The CDR3 has 14 residues. The V gene lost 0 bases and the J gene lost 0 bases, with 4 bases spanning the gap. CDR3 in DNA: TGTGCCAGCAGTGAAGCAGTTAGCACAGATACGCAGTATTTT. It yields the protein CASSEAVSTDTQYF.

The rearrangement links TRBV19 to TRBJ2-3, with D perhaps TRBD1 (5 bases). The CDR3 loop spans 13 amino acids. The V and J ends lost 0 bases and 5 bases respectively, with 6 bases between them. Germline loops: CDR1 LNHDA, CDR2 SQIVND (reference sequence). The CDR3 sequence: CASSIDQGDTQYF. As DNA, the CDR3 is TGTGCCAGTAGTATAGATCAGGGAGATACGCAGTATTTT.

The V call is TRBV5-1, the J call TRBJ1-4; D not resolved. V gave up 3 bases and J gave up 4 bases, with 10 bases separating them. Germline V gene data show CDR1 as SGHRS and CDR2 as YFSETQ. CDR3 length: 14 residues. The CDR3 here is CASSSTESNEKLFF. Written as DNA, the CDR3 is TGCGCCAGCAGCTCAACGGAGAGTAATGAAAAACTGTTTTTT.

The table lists this clone with a few counts. The chain recombines TRBV9 with TRBJ2-7; D ambiguous. The CDR3 runs to 15 residues. Between the trimmed V and J ends, which lost 2 bases and 0 bases, there was a span of 12 bases. Germline V lookup: CDR1 SGDLS, CDR2 YYNGEE. The CDR3 DNA follows: TGTGCCAGCAGCGTCACGGAAGGGCTCTCCTACGAGCAGTACTTC. It yields the protein CASSVTEGLSYEQYF.

This clone was detected only a few times. The V gene is TRBV4-1, the J gene TRBJ1-5; D is unresolved. Trimming pared 1 base from V and 7 bases from J, leaving 8 bases between. The CDR3 is made up of 13 amino acids. The germline V gene encodes CDR1 MGHRA and CDR2 YSYEKL. This CDR3 reads CASSQGSWQPQHF. DNA of the CDR3: TGCGCCAGCAGCCAAGGGAGTTGGCAGCCCCAGCATTTT.

The J gene is TRBJ1-2, the V gene TRBV5-1, with D unclear. The V and J ends lost 2 bases and 5 bases respectively, with 13 bases between them. The CDR3 length is 14 residues. Germline V lookup: CDR1 SGHRS, CDR2 YFSETQ. DNA of the CDR3: TGCGCCAGCAGCTTACACAGTCGACCTTATGGCTACACCTTC. This gives the protein CASSLHSRPYGYTF.

At least ten counts were recorded for this clone. This rearrangement joins TRBV11-3 to TRBJ2-7; 7 bases are a match to TRBD1. The CDR3 covers 16 residues. V dropped 1 base and J dropped 0; count of bases not matched to a gene: 6. Germline V gives CDR1 SGHNT, CDR2 YENEEA. CDR3 protein: CASSLGNRGSSYEQYF. The CDR3 DNA reads as TGTGCCAGCAGCTTAGGGAACAGGGGAAGCTCCTACGAGCAGTACTTC. The variable domain in full, completed from reference TRBV11-3 and TRBJ2-7, reads EAGVVQSPRYKIIEKKQPVAFWCNPISGHNTLYWYLQNLGQGPELLIRYENEEAVDDSQLPKDRFSAERLKGVDSTLKIQPAELGDSAVYLCASSLGNRGSSYEQYFGPGTRLTVT.

The sample holds a few counts of this clone. V usage is TRBV11-3 and J usage is TRBJ2-7; possible D gene TRBD1, 6 bases. CDR1 and CDR2 from the germline V gene are SGHNT and YENEEA. This CDR3 is built from 14 residues. The V and J ends lost 1 base and 5 bases respectively, with 12 bases between them. In DNA, the CDR3 is TGTGCCAGCAGCTTAGGGCAGGGGAAGAACGAGCAGTACTTC. Amino acids: CASSLGQGKNEQYF.